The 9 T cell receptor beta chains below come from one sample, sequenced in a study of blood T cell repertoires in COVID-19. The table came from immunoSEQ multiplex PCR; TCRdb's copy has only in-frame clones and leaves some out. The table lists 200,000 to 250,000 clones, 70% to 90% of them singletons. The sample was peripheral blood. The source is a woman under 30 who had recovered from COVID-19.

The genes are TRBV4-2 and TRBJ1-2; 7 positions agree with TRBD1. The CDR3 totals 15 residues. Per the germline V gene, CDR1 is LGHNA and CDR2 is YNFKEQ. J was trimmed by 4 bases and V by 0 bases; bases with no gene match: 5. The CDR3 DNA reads TGTGCCAGCAGCCAAGAAGGGGGCGCGGGCTATGGCTACACCTTC. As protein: CASSQEGGAGYGYTF.

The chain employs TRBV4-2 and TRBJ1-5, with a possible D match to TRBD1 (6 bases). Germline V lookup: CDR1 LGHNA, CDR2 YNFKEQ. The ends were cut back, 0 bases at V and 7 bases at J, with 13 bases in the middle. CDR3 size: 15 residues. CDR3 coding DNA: TGTGCCAGCAGCCAAGAACAGGGTTCCGGGCAGCCCCAGCATTTT. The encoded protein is CASSQEQGSGQPQHF.

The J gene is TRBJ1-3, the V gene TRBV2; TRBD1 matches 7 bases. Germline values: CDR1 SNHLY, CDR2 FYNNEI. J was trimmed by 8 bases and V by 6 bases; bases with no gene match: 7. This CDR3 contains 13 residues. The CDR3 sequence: CASRPNRGDTIYF. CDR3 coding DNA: TGTGCCAGCAGACCAAACAGGGGAGACACCATATATTTT.

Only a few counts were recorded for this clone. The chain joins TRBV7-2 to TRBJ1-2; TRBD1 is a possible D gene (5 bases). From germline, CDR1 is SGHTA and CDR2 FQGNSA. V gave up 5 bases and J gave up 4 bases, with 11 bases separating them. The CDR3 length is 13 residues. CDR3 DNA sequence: TGTGCCAGCAGCGCAAGACAGACCTATGGCTACACCTTC. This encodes CASSARQTYGYTF.

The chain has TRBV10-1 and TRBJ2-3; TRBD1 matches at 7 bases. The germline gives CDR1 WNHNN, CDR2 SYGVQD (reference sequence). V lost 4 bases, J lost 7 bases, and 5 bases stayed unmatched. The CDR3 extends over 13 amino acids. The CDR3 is CASSGGGMNTQYF. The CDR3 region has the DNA TGCGCCAGCAGTGGAGGGGGCATGAATACGCAGTATTTT.

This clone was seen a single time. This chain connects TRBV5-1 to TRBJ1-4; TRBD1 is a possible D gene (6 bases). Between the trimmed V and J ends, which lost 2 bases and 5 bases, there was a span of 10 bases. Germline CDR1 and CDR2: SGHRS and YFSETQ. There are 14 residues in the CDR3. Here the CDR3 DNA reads TGCGCCAGCAGCTTAGGGGGTGCCAATGAAAAACTGTTTTTT. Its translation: CASSLGGANEKLFF.

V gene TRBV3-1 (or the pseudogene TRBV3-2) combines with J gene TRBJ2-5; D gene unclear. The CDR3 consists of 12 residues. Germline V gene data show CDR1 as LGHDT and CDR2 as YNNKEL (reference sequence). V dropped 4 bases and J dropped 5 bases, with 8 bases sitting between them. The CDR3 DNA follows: TGTGCCAGCAGCCGCTCGGAGGAGACCCAGTACTTC. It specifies CASSRSEETQYF.

The CDR3 nucleotides are TGTGCCAGCAGCTTATTAGGCAGGGGGTTCGGATATGGCTACACCTTC. Translation: CASSLLGRGFGYGYTF. The chain joins TRBV7-6 to TRBJ1-2; 7 nucleotides agree with TRBD1. This CDR3 spans 16 amino acids. CDR1 is SGHVS, CDR2 FNYEAQ, per germline. Losses at the gene ends were 2 bases for V and 5 bases for J; bases not matched to a gene: 11.

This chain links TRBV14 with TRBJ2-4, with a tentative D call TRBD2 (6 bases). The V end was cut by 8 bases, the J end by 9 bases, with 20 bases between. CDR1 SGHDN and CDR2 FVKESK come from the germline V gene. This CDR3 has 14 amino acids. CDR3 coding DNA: TGTGCCAGCGGCCGCGGGACGCTAGGCGGCATTCAGTACTTC. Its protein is CASGRGTLGGIQYF.